This T cell receptor (beta chain) was observed in a study of cytomegalovirus exposure and HLA in healthy donors. The germline V and J ends were trimmed by 4 bases and 0 bases, with 10 bases remaining between them. This CDR3 comprises 15 residues. Germline V gene sequence: CDR1 MNHNS, CDR2 SASEGT. Primers for the PCR totalled 60 Vbeta and 13 Jbeta. Some clones are missing from TCRdb's copy, which holds only in-frame ones; the method was immunoSEQ multiplex PCR. Here the sample spans 200,000 to 250,000 clones, around 76% being singletons. Sequenced sample: PBMCs. This TCR came from a man aged 18-30 years in good health and CMV-seronegative. This chain links TRBV6-1 with TRBJ1-5; D may be TRBD1 (5 bases). As DNA, the CDR3 is TGTGCCAGCAGTGGAGGACACGATAGCAATCAGCCCCAGCATTTT. Translating it yields CASSGGHDSNQPQHF.